The clone carrying this TCR beta chain was found once. The same CDR3 also results from other DNA sequences found in this sample. Sequencing used immunoSEQ multiplex PCR; TCRdb keeps in-frame clones, though not all of them. This table holds under 1,100,000 clones, 65% to 75% found once. This specimen belongs to a study of shared clonotypes between healthy human individuals. The sequenced sample consisted of memory CD4+ T cells sorted from blood. Subset: CD45RA-negative fraction. The TCR was taken from a man younger than 30 in good health.

For the CDR3, the DNA is TGTGCCAGTACCGATCGTGGGTCTGGGGCCAACGTCCTGACTTTC. It yields the protein CASTDRGSGANVLTF. The chain carries TRBV19 and TRBJ2-6; D ambiguous. The CDR3 runs to 15 residues. V lost 7 bases and J lost 1, with 11 bases in between. Germline-derived CDR1 and CDR2 are LNHDA and SQIVND (reference sequence).